This T cell receptor beta chain derives from a study of blood T cells in healthy people across ages. Trimming left V 0 bases short and J 0 bases short, with 3 bases between. Per germline, CDR1 SGHVS and CDR2 FQNEAQ. There are 14 residues in the CDR3. A second about 7 to 12 cycle PCR used barcoded and J-beta primers. Per-sample output comprised a minimum of 3 million paired-end reads containing CDR3. TCRdb re-called the 5' RACE reads through MiXCR, storing one row per CDR3 protein. Altogether some 1.8 million distinct CDR3 sequences are present, 30% to 40% being singletons, with the ten largest covering 23%. This clonotype was picked up a small number of times.

The chain has TRBV7-8 and TRBJ1-5; D call uncertain. The sequencing sample was made of blood. The clonotype originates from a human donor in good health. The CDR3 DNA follows: TGTGCCAGCAGCTTAGCGCTTAGCAATCAGCCCCAGCATTTT. Amino acid sequence: CASSLALSNQPQHF.